What follows is one TCR beta chain and its context. Its antigen is unidentified. The sample belongs to a study of T cells expressing NK-cell markers. Study summary: Underlying the TCR beta repertoires were sorted CD3+CD56+NKG2C+, CD3+CD56+NKG2C- and CD3+CD56-NKG2C+ T cells. Whole-study findings and limits: These clonotypes, the leaders elsewhere, also led the CD3+CD56-NKG2C+ fraction in a handful of donors. Dominant NKG2C+ clonotypes made up roughly 1.0-8% of CD8+ T cells in several donors.

CDR3 length: 15 residues. CDR1 SGHRS and CDR2 YFSETQ come from the germline V gene. UMIs accompanied the 5'RACE template switching by which TCR beta cDNA was made. TCRdb re-analyzed the 5' RACE reads; it lists each CDR3 protein once, without DNA. This listing includes 500,000 to 600,000 distinct CDR3 sequences. The sample taken for sequencing was blood T cells: a sorted CD56 or NKG2C T cell subset, CD4+ or CD8+ T cells, or bulk PBMC T cells (not recorded which). This TCR derives from a man aged 18 to 29 in good health. The V and J genes are TRBV5-1 and TRBJ1-1; TCRdb indicates TRBD1, and absent DNA this call remains unverified. CDR3 protein: CASSEGSRDRDEAFF. Filled out from reference TRBV5-1 and TRBJ1-1, the complete variable domain reads KAGVTQTPRYLIKTRGQQVTLSCSPISGHRSVSWYQQTPGQGLQFLFEYFSETQRNKGNFPGRFSGRQFSNSRSEMNVSTLELGDSALYLCASSEGSRDRDEAFFGQGTRLTVV.